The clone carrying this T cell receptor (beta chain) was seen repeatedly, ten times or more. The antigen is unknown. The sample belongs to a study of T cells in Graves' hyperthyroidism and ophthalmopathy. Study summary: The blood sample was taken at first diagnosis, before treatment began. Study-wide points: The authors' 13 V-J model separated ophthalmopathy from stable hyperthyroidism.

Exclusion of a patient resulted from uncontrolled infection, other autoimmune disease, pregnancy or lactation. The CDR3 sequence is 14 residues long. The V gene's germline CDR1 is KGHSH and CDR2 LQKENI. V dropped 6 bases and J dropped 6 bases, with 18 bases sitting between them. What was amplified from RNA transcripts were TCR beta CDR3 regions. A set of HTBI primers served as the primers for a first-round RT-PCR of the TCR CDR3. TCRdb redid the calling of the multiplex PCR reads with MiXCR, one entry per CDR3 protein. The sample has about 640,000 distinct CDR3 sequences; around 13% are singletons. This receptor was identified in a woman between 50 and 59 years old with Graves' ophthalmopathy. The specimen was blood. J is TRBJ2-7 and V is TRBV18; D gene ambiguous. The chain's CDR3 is CASSPPFRLGEQYF. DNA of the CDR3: TGTGCCAGCTCCCCTCCATTTCGGCTCGGCGAGCAGTACTTC.